Below, one T cell receptor (beta chain) is given with its context. This entry comes from a study of patients and donors after allogeneic stem cell transplantation. TCRdb analysed the RT-PCR reads with MiXCR anew, one entry per CDR3 protein. The repertoire holds more than 75,000 distinct CDR3 sequences, with about 5% as singletons. Germline CDR1 and CDR2: MNHEY and SVGAGI. The V end lost 4 bases, the J end lost 8 bases, and 14 bases lay between the germline ends. The CDR3 runs 13 residues. The receptor was isolated from a human donor who was either an allogeneic HSCT recipient or a stem cell or donor lymphocyte infusion donor (not recorded which). It is not recorded whose cells these are; they may come from a transplant donor. The V and J genes are TRBV6-5 and TRBJ1-2, with D maybe TRBD1 (6 bases). The material sequenced was blood, either unsorted or a sorted T cell fraction (not recorded which). CDR3 region: CASSSLGAFGYTF. The CDR3 nucleotides are TGTGCCAGCAGTTCACTGGGGGCGTTCGGCTACACCTTC.